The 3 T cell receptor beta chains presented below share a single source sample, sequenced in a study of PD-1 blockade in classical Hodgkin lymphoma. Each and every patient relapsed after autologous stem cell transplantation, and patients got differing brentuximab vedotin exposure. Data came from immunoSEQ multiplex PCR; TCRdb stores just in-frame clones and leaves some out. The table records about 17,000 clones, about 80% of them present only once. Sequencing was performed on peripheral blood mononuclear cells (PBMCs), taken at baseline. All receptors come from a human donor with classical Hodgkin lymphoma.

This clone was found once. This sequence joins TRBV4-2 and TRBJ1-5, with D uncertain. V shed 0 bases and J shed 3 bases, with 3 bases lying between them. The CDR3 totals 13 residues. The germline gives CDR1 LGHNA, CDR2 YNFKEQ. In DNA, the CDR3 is TGTGCCAGCAGCCAAGATAACAATCAGCCCCAGCATTTT. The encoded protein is CASSQDNNQPQHF.

CDR3 sequence: CASSLDGYYEQYF. In nucleotides, the CDR3 is TGTGCCAGCAGCTTAGACGGTTACTACGAGCAGTACTTC. This chain connects TRBV7-8 to TRBJ2-7; D unresolved. The germline CDR1 and CDR2 sequences are SGHVS and FQNEAQ. The germline V and J ends were trimmed by 1 base and 3 bases, with 7 bases remaining between them. This CDR3 has 13 residues.

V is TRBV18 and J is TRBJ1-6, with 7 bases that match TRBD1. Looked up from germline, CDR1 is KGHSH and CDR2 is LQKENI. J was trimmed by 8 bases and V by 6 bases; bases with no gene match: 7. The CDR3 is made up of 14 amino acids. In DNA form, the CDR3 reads TGTGCCAGCTCTACCAGGGGGATGGATTCACCCCTCCACTTT. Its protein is CASSTRGMDSPLHF.